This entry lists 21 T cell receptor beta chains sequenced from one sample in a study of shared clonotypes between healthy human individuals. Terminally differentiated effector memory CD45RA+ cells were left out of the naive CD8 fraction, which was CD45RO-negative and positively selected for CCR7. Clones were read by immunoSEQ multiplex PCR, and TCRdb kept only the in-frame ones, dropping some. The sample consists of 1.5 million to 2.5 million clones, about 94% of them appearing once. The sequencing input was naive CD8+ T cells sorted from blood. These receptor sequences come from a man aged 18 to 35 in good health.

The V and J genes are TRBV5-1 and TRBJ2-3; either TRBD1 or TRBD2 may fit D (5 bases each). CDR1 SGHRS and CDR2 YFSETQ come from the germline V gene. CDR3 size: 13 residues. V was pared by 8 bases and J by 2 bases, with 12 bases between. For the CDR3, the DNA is TGCGCCAGTAAGACAGACTACACAGATACGCAGTATTTT. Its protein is CASKTDYTDTQYF.

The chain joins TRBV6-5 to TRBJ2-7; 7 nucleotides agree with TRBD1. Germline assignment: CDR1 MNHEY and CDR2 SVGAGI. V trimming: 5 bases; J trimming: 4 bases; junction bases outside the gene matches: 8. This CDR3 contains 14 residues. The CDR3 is CASSPTGSPYEQYF. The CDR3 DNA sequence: TGTGCCAGCAGTCCGACAGGGTCCCCATACGAGCAGTACTTC.

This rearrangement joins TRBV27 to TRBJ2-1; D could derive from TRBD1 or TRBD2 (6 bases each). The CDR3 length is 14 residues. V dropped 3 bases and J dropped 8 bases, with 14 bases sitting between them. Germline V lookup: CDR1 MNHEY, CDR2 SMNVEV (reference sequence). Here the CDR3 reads CASSLLGGLDEQFF. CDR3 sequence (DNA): TGTGCCAGCAGTTTGCTGGGGGGCCTCGATGAGCAGTTCTTC.

For the CDR3, the DNA is TGTGCCAGCAGCTTGAGGGGGGTCTACAATGAGCAGTTCTTC. Amino acid sequence: CASSLRGVYNEQFF. The chain couples TRBV5-4 to TRBJ2-1; D may be TRBD1 or TRBD2 (6 bases each). CDR3 length: 14 amino acids. Germline V gives CDR1 SGHNT, CDR2 YYREEE (reference sequence). V dropped 1 base and J dropped 3 bases, with 8 bases sitting between them.

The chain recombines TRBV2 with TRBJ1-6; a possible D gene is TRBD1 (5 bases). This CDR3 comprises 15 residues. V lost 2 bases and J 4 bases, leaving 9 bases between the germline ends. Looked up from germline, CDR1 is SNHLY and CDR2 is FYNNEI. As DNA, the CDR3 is TGTGCCAGCAGTGAAATCCGGGGGTATAATTCACCCCTCCACTTT. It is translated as CASSEIRGYNSPLHF.

The CDR3 bases are TGTGCCAGCAGCAAAGAGGGGCTTAGCACAGATACGCAGTATTTT. This translates into CASSKEGLSTDTQYF. This chain joins TRBV21-1 and TRBJ2-3; the table assigns TRBD1, which was not confirmed against the DNA. TRBV21-1 is marked as a pseudogene. The CDR3 extends over 15 amino acids.

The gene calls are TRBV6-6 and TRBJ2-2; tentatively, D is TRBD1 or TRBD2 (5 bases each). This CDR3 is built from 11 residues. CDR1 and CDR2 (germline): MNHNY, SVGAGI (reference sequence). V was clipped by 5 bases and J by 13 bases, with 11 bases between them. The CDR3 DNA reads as TGTGCCAGCAGTCCCGGGGCCCCGCTGTTTTTT. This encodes CASSPGAPLFF.

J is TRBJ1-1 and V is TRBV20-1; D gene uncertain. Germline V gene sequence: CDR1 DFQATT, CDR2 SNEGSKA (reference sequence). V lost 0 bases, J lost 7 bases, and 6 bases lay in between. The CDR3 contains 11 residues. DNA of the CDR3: TGCAGTGCTAGAGAGAGGGATGAAGCTTTCTTT. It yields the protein CSARERDEAFF.

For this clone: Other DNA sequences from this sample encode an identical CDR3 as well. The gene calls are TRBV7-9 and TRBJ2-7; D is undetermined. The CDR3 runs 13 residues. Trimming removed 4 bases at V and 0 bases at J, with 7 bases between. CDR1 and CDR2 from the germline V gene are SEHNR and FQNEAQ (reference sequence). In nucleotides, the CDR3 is TGTGCCAGCAGCTGGACGAGCTCCTACGAGCAGTACTTC. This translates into CASSWTSSYEQYF.

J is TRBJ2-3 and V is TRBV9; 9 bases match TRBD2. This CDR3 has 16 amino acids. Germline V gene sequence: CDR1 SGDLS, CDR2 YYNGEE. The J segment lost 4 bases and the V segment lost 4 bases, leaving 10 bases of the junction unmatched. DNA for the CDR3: TGTGCCAGCAGCCCATTATTAGCGGGAGTCTCAGATACGCAGTATTTT. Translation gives CASSPLLAGVSDTQYF.

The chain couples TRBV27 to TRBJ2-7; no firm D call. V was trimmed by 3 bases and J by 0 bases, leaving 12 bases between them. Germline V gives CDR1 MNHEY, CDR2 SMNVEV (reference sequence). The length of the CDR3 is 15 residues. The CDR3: CASSFSFPLSYEQYF. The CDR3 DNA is TGTGCCAGCAGTTTCTCTTTTCCCCTCTCCTACGAGCAGTACTTC.

The chain's CDR3 is CASSLAREVYEQYF. CDR3 DNA sequence: TGTGCCAGCAGCTTAGCGAGGGAGGTCTACGAGCAGTACTTC. This sequence joins TRBV7-9 and TRBJ2-7; D perhaps matches TRBD2 (6 bases). Germline-derived CDR1 and CDR2 are SEHNR and FQNEAQ (reference sequence). The CDR3 has 14 amino acids. V was shortened by 0 bases and J by 3 bases, with 9 bases between the two germline ends.

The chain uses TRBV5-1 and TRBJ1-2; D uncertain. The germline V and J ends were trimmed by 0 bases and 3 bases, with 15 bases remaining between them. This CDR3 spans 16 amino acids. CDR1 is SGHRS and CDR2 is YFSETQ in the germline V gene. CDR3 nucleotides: TGCGCCAGCAGCTTGGTTTGGGAGGACGGGGACTATGGCTACACCTTC. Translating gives CASSLVWEDGDYGYTF.

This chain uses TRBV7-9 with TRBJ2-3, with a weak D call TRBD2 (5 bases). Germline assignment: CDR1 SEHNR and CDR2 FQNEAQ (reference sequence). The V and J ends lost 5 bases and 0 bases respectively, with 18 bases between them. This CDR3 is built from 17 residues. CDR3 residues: CASSPPFGGPSTDTQYF. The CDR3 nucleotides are TGTGCCAGCAGCCCCCCTTTCGGCGGGCCTAGCACAGATACGCAGTATTTT.

CDR3 sequence reads: CASSDGRGNTDTQYF. CDR3 coding DNA: TGCGCCAGCAGCGACGGACGGGGGAACACAGATACGCAGTATTTT. The rearrangement links TRBV5-1 to TRBJ2-3; D perhaps matches TRBD2 (6 bases). This CDR3 is built from 15 residues. Germline V lookup: CDR1 SGHRS, CDR2 YFSETQ. Trimming pared 4 bases from V and 2 bases from J, leaving 14 bases between.

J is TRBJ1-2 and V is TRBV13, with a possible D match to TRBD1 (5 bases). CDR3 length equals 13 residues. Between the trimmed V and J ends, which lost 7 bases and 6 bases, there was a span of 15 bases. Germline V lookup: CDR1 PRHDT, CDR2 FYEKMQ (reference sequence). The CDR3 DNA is TGTGCCAGCAACCTAGGGGAATTCGATGGCTACACCTTC. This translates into CASNLGEFDGYTF. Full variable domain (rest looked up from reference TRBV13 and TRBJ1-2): AAGVIQSPRHLIKEKRETATLKCYPIPRHDTVYWYQQGPGQDPQFLISFYEKMQSDKGSIPDRFSAQQFSDYHSELNMSSLELGDSALYFCASNLGEFDGYTFGSGTRLTVV.

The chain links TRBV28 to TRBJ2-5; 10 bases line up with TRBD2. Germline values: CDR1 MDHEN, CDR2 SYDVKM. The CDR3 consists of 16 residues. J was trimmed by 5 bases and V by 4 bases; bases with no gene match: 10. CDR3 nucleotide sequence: TGTGCCAGCAGTTCCCAATTAGCGGGAGGTGAGGAGACCCAGTACTTC. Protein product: CASSSQLAGGEETQYF.

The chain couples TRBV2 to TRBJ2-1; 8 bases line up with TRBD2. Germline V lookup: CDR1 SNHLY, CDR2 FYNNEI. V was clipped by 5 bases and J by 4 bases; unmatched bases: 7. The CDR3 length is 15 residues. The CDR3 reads CASSSRAGAYNEQFF. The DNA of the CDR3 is TGTGCCAGCAGTTCTCGAGCGGGAGCTTACAATGAGCAGTTCTTC. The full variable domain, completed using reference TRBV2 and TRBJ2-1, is EPEVTQTPSHQVTQMGQEVILRCVPISNHLYFYWYRQILGQKVEFLVSFYNNEISEKSEIFDDQFSVERPDGSNFTLKIRSTKLEDSAMYFCASSSRAGAYNEQFFGPGTRLTVL.

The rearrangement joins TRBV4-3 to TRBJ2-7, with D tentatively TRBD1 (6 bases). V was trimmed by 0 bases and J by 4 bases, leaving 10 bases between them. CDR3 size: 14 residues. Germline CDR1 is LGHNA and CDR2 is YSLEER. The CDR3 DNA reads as TGCGCCAGCAGCCAAGATCAGGGGTGGTACGAGCAGTACTTC. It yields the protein CASSQDQGWYEQYF.

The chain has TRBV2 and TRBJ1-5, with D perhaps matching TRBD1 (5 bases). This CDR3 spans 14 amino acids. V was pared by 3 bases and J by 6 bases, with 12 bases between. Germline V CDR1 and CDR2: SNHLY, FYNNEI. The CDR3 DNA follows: TGTGCCAGCAGTGATCGCATCGGGGGTCAGCCCCAGCATTTT. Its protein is CASSDRIGGQPQHF. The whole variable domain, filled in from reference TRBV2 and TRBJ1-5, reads EPEVTQTPSHQVTQMGQEVILRCVPISNHLYFYWYRQILGQKVEFLVSFYNNEISEKSEIFDDQFSVERPDGSNFTLKIRSTKLEDSAMYFCASSDRIGGQPQHFGDGTRLSIL.

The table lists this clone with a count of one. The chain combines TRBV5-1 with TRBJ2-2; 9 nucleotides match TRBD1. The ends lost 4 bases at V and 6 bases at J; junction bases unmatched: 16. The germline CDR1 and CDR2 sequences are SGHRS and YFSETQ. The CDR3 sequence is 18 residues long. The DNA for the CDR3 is TGCGCCAGCAGCGATACCGGACAGGGGCTCGTGAGGGCCGGGGAGCTGTTTTTT. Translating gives CASSDTGQGLVRAGELFF.